This T cell receptor (beta chain) was recovered during a study of identical twins. This clonotype was found a few times. Its antigen is not known. Trimming pared 0 bases from V and 5 bases from J, leaving 14 bases between. Germline V gene data show CDR1 as LGHNA and CDR2 as YSLEER. This CDR3 contains 17 residues. cDNA carried unique molecular identifiers, and a universal primer site was added by template switching. A single record per CDR3 protein comes from TCRdb applying MiXCR to the 5' RACE reads. The sample lists some 710,000 distinct CDR3 sequences; roughly 6% were seen once. Study results and limitations: Cord blood's abundant beta clonotypes had fewer insertions, unlike memory repertoires. Out-of-frame alpha sequences common to twins exhibited an excess of low generation probability.

Every sampled donor was Caucasian and healthy. The receptor comes from a man aged 18 to 30 in good health. Sequencing was carried out using naive T cells sorted from blood. This chain links TRBV4-3 with TRBJ1-6, with a possible D match to TRBD1 (6 bases). The CDR3 protein is CASSQDRGGRHNSPLHF. The DNA of the CDR3 is TGCGCCAGCAGCCAAGATAGGGGGGGGAGACATAATTCACCCCTCCACTTT.